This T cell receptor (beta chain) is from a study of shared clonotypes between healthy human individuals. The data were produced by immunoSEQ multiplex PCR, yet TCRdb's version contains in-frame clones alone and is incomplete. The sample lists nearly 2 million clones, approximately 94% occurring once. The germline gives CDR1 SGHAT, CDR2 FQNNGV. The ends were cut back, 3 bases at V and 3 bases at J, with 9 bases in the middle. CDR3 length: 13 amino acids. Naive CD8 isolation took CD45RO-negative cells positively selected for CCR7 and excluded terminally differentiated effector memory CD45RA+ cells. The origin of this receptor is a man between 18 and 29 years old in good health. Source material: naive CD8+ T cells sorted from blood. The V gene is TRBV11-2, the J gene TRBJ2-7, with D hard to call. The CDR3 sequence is CASSLELNYEQYF. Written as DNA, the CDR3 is TGTGCCAGCAGCTTGGAATTGAACTACGAGCAGTACTTC.